This T cell receptor beta chain appears in the sequencing data of a study of post-analysis software for immune sequencing data. Study overall: Patients with relapsing-remitting, secondary progressive and progressive-relapsing multiple sclerosis courses were all represented.

This clonotype came up a few times. Its target is unknown. Every TCR beta cDNA library bore unique molecular identifiers. Out of roughly 0.95 to 11 million T cells, roughly 0.5 million cDNA molecules were generated. TCRdb itself ran the PCR reads through MiXCR, one entry per CDR3 protein. This repertoire shows almost 700,000 distinct CDR3 sequences, 59% found once; its top ten account for roughly 10%. Germline CDR1 and CDR2: LGHDT and YNNKEL (reference sequence). CDR3 length equals 15 residues. The trim removed 0 bases at V and 4 bases at J, leaving 3 bases unmatched. Whole-study results and caveats: Patients carried roughly 5 TRBV segments more frequently than controls did, and TRBV5-6, TRBV5-1 and TRBV20-1 were among them.

Sequenced: blood. The chain combines TRBV3-1 with TRBJ2-1, with 7 bases that match TRBD2. This receptor was obtained from a girl under 10 years old with multiple sclerosis. As DNA, the CDR3 is TGTGCCAGCAGCCAAGATTGGGGACTATACAATGAGCAGTTCTTC. Its protein product is CASSQDWGLYNEQFF.